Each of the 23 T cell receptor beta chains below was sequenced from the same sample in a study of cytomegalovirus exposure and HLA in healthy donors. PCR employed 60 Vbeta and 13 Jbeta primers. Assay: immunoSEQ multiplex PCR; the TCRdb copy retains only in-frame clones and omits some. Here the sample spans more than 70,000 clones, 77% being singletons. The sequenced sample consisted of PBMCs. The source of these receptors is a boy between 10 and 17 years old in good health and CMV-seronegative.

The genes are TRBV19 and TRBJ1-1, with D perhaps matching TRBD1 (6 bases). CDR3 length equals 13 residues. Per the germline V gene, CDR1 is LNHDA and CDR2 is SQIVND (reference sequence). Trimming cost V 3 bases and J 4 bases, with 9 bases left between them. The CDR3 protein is CASSIRQVTEAFF. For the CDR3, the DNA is TGTGCCAGTAGTATCCGACAGGTCACTGAAGCTTTCTTT. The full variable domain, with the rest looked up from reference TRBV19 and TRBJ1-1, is DGGITQSPKYLFRKEGQNVTLSCEQNLNHDAMYWYRQDPGQGLRLIYYSQIVNDFQKGDIAEGYSVSREKKESFPLTVTSAQKNPTAFYLCASSIRQVTEAFFGQGTRLTVV.

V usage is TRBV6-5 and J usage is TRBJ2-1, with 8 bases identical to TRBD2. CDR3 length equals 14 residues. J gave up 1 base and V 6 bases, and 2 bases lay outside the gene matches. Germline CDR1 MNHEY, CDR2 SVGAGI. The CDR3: CASRLADSYNEQFF. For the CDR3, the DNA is TGTGCCAGCAGACTAGCGGATTCCTACAATGAGCAGTTCTTC.

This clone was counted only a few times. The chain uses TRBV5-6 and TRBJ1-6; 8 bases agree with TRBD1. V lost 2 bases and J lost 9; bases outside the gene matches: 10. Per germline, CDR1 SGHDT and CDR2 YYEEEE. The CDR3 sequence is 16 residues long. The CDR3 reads CASSLWTGLVSSPLHF. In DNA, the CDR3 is TGTGCCAGCAGCTTATGGACAGGGTTGGTTAGTTCACCCCTCCACTTT. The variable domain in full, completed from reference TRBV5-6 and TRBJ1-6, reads DAGVTQSPTHLIKTRGQQVTLRCSPKSGHDTVSWYQQALGQGPQFIFQYYEEEERQRGNFPDRFSGHQFPNYSSELNVNALLLGDSALYLCASSLWTGLVSSPLHFGNGTRLTVT.

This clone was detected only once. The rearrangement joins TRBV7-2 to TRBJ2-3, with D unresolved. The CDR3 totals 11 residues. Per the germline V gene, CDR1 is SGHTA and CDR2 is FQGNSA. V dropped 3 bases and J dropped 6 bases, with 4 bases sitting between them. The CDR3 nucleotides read TGTGCCAGCAGCTTCGCGGATACGCAGTATTTT. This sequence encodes CASSFADTQYF.

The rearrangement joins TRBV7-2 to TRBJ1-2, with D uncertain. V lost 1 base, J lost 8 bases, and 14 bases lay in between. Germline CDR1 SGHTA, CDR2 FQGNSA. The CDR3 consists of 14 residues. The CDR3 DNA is TGTGCCAGCAGCTTAGACAGCACCCCGGGGGGCTACACCTTC. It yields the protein CASSLDSTPGGYTF.

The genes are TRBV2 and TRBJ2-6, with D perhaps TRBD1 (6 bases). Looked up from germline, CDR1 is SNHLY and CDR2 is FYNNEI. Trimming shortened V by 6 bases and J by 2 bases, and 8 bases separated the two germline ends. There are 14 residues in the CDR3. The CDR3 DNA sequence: TGTGCCAGCAGAGGGACAACTGGGGCCAACGTCCTGACTTTC. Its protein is CASRGTTGANVLTF.

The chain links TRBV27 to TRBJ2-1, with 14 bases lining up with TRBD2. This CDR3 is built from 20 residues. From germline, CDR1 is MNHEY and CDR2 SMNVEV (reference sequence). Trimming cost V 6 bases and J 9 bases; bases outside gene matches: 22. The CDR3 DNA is TGTGCCAGCAGCCCCCTCCACGAGCCCGGGACTAGCGGGGGCCGGGGTGAGCAGTTCTTC. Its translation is CASSPLHEPGTSGGRGEQFF.

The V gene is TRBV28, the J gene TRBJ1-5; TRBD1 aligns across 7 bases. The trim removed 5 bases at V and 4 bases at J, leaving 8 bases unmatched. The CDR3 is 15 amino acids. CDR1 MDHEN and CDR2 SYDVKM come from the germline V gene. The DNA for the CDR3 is TGTGCCAGCAGTACCCTCGACAGGGCAAATCAGCCCCAGCATTTT. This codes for CASSTLDRANQPQHF.

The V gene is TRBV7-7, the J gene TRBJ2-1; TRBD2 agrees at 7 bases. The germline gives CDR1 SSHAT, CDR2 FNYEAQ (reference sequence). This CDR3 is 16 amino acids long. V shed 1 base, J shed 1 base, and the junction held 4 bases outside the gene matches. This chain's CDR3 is CASSLGLAESYNEQFF. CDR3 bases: TGTGCCAGCAGCTTAGGGCTAGCGGAATCCTACAATGAGCAGTTCTTC.

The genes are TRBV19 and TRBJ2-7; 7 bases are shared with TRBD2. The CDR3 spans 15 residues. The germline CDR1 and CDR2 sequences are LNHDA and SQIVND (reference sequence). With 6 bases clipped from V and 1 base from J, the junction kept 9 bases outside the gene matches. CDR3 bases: TGTGCCAGTAGCCTGGGACCGGGAGGTTCCTACGAGCAGTACTTC. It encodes CASSLGPGGSYEQYF.

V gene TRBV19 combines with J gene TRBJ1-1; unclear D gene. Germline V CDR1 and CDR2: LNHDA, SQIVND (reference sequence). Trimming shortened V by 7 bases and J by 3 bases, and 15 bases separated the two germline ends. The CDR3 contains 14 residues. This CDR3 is CASNTGTGYTEAFF. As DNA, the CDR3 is TGTGCCAGTAACACTGGTACGGGATACACTGAAGCTTTCTTT.

The CDR3 protein is CASSDWASGRADEQFF. Written as DNA, the CDR3 is TGTGCCAGCAGTGATTGGGCTAGCGGGAGGGCGGATGAGCAGTTCTTC. V is TRBV6-4 and J is TRBJ2-1; 12 bases align to TRBD2. Germline loops: CDR1 MRHNA, CDR2 SNTAGT. The J segment lost 8 bases and the V segment lost 3 bases, leaving 8 bases of the junction unmatched. CDR3 size: 16 residues.

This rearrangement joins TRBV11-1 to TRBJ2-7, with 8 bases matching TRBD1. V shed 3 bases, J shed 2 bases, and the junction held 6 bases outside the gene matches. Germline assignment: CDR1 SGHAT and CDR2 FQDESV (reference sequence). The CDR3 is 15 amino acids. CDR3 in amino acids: CASSFEQGGAYEQYF. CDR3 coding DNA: TGTGCCAGCAGCTTTGAACAGGGGGGTGCCTACGAGCAGTACTTC.

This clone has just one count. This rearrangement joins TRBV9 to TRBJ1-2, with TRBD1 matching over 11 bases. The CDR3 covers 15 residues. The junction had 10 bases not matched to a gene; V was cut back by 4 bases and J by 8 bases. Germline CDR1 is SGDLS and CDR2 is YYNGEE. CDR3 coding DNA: TGTGCCAGCAGCCCACGGACAGGGGGCGCGTCAGGCTACACCTTC. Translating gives CASSPRTGGASGYTF.

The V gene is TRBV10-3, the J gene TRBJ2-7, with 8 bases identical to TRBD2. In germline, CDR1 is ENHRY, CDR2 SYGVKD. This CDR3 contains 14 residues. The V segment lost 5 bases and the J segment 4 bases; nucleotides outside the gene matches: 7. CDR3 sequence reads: CAISSGTRGYEQYF. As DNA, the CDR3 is TGTGCCATCAGTTCCGGGACTAGAGGGTACGAGCAGTACTTC.

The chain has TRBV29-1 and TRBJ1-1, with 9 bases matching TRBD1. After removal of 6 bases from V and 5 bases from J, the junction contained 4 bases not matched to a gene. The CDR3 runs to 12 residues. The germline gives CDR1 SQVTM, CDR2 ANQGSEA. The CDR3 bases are TGCAGCGTGGGACAGGGAGGGACTGAAGCTTTCTTT. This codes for CSVGQGGTEAFF.

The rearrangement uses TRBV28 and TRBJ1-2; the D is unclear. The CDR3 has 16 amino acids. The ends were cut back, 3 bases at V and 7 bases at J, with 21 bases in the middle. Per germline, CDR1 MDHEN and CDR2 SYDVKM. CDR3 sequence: CASSFPIGQASSGYTF. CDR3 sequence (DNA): TGTGCCAGCAGTTTCCCGATCGGCCAGGCCTCTTCTGGCTACACCTTC.

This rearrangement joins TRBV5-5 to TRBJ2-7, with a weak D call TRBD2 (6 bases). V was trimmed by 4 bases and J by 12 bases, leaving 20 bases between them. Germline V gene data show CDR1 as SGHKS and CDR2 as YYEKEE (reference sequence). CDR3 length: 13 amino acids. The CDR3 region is CASSLQTKGLRYF. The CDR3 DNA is TGTGCCAGCAGCCTACAGACCAAGGGACTCCGGTACTTC.

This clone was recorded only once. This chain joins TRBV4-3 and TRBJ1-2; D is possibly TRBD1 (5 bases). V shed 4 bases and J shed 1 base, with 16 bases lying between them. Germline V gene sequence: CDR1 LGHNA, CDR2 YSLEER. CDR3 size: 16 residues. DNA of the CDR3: TGCGCCAGCAGCCCTCGTGGGCAGGGACTTAACTATGGCTACACCTTC. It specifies CASSPRGQGLNYGYTF.

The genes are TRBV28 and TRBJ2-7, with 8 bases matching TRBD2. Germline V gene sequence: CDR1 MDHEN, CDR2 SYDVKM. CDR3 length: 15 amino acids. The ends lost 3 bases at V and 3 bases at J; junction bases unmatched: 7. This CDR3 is CASSLDLAGYYEQYF. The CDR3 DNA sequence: TGTGCCAGCAGTTTGGACCTAGCGGGTTACTACGAGCAGTACTTC. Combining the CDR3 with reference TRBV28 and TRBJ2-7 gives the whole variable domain DVKVTQSSRYLVKRTGEKVFLECVQDMDHENMFWYRQDPGLGLRLIYFSYDVKMKEKGDIPEGYSVSREKKERFSLILESASTNQTSMYLCASSLDLAGYYEQYFGPGTRLTVT.

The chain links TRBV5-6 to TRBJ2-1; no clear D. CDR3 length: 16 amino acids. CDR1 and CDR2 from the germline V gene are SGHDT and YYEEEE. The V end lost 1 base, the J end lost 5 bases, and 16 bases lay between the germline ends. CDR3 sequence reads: CASSLLELPVNNEQFF. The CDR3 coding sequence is TGTGCCAGCAGCTTGTTGGAACTACCCGTTAACAATGAGCAGTTCTTC.

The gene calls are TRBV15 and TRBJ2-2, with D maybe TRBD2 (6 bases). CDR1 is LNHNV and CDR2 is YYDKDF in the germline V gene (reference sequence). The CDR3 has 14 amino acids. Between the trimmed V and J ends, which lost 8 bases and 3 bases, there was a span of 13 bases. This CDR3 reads CATRLGGDTGELFF. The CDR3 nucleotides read TGTGCCACCCGCTTGGGGGGAGACACCGGGGAGCTGTTTTTT.

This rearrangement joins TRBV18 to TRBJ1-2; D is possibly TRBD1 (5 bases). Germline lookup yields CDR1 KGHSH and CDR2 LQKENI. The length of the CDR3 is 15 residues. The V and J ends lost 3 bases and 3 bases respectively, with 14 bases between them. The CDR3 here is CASSPGQGADYGYTF. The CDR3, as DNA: TGTGCCAGCTCACCCGGACAAGGGGCGGACTATGGCTACACCTTC.